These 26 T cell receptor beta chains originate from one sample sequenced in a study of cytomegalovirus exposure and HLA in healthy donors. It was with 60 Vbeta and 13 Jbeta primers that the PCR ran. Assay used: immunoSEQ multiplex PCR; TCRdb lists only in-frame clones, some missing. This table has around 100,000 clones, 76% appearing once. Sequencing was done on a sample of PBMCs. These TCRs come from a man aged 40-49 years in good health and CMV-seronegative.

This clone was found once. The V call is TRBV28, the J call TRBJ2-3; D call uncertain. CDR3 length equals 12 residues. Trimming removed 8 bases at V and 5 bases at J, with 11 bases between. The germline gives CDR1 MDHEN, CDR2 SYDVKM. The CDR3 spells CASSPALDTQYF. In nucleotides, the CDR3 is TGTGCCAGCTCTCCTGCGTTAGATACGCAGTATTTT.

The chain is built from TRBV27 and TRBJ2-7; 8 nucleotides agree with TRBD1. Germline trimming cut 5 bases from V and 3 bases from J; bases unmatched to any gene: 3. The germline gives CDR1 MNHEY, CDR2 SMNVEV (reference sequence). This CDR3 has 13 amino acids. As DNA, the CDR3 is TGTGCCAGCAGTCCCGGACAGGGCTACGAGCAGTACTTC. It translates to CASSPGQGYEQYF.

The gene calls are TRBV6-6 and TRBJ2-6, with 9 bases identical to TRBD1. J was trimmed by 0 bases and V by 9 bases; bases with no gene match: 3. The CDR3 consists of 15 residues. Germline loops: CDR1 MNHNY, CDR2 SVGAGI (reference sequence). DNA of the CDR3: TGTGCCAGTAGACAGGGGGGCTCTGGGGCCAACGTCCTGACTTTC. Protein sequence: CASRQGGSGANVLTF.

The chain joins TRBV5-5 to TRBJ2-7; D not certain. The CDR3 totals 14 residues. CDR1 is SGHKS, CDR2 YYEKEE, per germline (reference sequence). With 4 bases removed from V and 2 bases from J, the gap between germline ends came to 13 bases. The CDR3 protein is CASSPRQFPYEQYF. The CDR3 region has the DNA TGTGCCAGCAGCCCCCGACAATTCCCCTACGAGCAGTACTTC.

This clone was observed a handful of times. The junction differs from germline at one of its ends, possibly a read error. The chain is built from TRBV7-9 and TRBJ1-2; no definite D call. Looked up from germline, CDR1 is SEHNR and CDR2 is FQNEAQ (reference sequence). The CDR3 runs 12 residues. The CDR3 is CSSGPGSYGYTF. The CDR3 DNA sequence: TGTTCCAGCGGCCCCGGGAGTTATGGCTACACCTTC.

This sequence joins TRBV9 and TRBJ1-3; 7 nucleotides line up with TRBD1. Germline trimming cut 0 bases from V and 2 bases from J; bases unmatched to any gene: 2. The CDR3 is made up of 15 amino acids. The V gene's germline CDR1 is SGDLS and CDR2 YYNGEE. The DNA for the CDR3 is TGTGCCAGCAGCGTAGGTGGGACAGCTGGAAACACCATATATTTT. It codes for CASSVGGTAGNTIYF.

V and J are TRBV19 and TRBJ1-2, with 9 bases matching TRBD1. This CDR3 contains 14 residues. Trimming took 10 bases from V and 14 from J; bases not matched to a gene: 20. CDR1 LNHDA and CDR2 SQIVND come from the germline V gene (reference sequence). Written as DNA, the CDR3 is TGTGCCACCGAGTTTACTGGACAGGGGCGCCGGCTTACCTTC. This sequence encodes CATEFTGQGRRLTF.

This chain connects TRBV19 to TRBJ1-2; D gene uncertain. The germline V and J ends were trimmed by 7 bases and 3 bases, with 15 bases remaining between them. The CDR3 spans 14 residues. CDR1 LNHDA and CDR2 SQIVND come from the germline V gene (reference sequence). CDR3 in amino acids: CASNPSGFDYGYTF. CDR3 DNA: TGTGCCAGTAACCCCTCCGGTTTCGACTATGGCTACACCTTC.

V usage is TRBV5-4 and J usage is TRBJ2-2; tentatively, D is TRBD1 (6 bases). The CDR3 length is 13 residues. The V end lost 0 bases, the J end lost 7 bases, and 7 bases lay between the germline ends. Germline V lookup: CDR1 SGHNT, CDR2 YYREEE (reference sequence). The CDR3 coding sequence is TGTGCCAGCAGCTTGGACAGGGTCGGGGAGCTGTTTTTT. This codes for CASSLDRVGELFF.

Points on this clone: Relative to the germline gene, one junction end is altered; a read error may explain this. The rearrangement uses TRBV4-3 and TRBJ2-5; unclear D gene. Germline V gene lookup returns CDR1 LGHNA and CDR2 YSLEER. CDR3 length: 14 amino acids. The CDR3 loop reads CAGSLGLDKETQYF. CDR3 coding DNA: TGCGCCGGCAGCCTCGGTTTAGACAAAGAGACCCAGTACTTC.

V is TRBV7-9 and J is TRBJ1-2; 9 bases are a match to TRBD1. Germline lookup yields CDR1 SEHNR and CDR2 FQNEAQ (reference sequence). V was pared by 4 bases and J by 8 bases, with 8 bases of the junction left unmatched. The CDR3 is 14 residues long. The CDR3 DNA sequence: TGTGCCAGCAGCTGGGGACAGGGTGGGCGGGGCTACACCTTC. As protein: CASSWGQGGRGYTF.

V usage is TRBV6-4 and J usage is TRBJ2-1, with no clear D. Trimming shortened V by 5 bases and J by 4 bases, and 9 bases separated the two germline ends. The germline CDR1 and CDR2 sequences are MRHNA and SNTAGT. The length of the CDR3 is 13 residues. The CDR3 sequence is CASSWQLYNEQFF. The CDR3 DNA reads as TGTGCCAGCAGTTGGCAGTTATACAATGAGCAGTTCTTC.

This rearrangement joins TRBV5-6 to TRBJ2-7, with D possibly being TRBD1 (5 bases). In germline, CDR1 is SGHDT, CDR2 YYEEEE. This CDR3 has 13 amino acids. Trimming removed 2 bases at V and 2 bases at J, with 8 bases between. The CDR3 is CASSFQGTYEQYF. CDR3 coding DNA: TGTGCCAGCAGCTTCCAGGGAACCTACGAGCAGTACTTC. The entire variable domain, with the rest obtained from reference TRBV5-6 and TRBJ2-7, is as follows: DAGVTQSPTHLIKTRGQQVTLRCSPKSGHDTVSWYQQALGQGPQFIFQYYEEEERQRGNFPDRFSGHQFPNYSSELNVNALLLGDSALYLCASSFQGTYEQYFGPGTRLTVT.

The CDR3 region has the DNA TGTGCCAGTAGTATAGATTTGAAGGGGATGGACACCGGGGAGCTGTTTTTT. The encoded protein is CASSIDLKGMDTGELFF. The rearrangement links TRBV19 to TRBJ2-2, with a possible D match to TRBD1 (5 bases). The CDR3 loop spans 17 amino acids. Germline V gene lookup returns CDR1 LNHDA and CDR2 SQIVND (reference sequence). Trimming removed 0 bases from V and 3 bases from J, with 14 bases in between.

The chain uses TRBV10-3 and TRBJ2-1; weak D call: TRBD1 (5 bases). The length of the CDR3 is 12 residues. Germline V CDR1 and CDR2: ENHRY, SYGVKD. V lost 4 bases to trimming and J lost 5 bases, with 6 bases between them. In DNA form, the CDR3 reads TGTGCCATCAGTGGACAGAACAATGAGCAGTTCTTC. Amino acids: CAISGQNNEQFF.

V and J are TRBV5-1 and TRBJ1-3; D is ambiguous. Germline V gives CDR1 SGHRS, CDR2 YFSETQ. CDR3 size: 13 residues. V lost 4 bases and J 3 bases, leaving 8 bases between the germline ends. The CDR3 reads CASSPQDGNTIYF. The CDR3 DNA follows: TGCGCCAGCAGCCCCCAGGATGGAAACACCATATATTTT.

CDR3 protein: CASSPGQGGNTIYF. The DNA for the CDR3 is TGTGCCAGCAGCCCCGGGCAGGGAGGAAACACCATATATTTT. The chain recombines TRBV7-4 with TRBJ1-3; tentative D call: TRBD1 (5 bases). With 5 bases removed from V and 4 bases from J, the gap between germline ends came to 12 bases. This CDR3 comprises 14 residues. CDR1 and CDR2 (germline): SGHVT, SQSDAQ.

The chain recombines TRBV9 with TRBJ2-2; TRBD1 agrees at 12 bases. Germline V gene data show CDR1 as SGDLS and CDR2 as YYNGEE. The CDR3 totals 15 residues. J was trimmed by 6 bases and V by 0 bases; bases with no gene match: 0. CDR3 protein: CASSVGDRGPGELFF. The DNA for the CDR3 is TGTGCCAGCAGCGTAGGGGACAGGGGGCCCGGGGAGCTGTTTTTT.

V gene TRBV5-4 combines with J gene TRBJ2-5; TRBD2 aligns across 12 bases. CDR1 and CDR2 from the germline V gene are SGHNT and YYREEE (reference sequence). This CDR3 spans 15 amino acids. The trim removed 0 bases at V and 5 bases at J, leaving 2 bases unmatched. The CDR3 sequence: CASSLETSGGETQYF. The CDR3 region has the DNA TGTGCCAGCAGCTTGGAAACTAGCGGGGGGGAGACCCAGTACTTC.

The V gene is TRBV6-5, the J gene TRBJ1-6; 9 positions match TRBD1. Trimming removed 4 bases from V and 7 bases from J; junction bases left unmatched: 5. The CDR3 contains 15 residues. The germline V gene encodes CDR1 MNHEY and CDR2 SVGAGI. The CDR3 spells CASSWVGQGNSPLHF. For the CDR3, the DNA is TGTGCCAGCAGTTGGGTAGGACAGGGGAATTCACCCCTCCACTTT.

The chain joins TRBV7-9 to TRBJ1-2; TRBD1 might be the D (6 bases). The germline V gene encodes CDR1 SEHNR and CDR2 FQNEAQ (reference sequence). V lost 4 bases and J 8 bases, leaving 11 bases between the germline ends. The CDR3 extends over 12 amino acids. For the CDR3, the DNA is TGTGCCAGCAGCTCGACAGGTCGGGGCTACACCTTC. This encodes CASSSTGRGYTF.

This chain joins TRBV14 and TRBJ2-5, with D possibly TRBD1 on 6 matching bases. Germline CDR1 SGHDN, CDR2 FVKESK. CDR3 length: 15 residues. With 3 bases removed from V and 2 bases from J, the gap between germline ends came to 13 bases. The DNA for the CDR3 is TGTGCCAGCAGCCAGGGGGCCTTTCTACAAGAGACCCAGTACTTC. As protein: CASSQGAFLQETQYF.

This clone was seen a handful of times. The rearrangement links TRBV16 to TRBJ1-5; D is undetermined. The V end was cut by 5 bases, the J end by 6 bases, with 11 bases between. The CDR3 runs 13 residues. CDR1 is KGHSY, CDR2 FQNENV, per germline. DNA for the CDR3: TGTGCCAGCAGCAAGACTGCCAGTCAGCCCCAGCATTTT. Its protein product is CASSKTASQPQHF.

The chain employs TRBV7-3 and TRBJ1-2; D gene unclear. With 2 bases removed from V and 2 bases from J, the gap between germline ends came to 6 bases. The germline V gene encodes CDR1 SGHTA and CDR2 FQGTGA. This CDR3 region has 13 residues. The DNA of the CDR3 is TGTGCCAGCAGCTTAGACGGGAACTATGGCTACACCTTC. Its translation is CASSLDGNYGYTF.

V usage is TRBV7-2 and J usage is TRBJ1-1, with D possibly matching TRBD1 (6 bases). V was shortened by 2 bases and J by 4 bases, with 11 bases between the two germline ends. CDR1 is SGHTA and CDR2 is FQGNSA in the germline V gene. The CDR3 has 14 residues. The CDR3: CASSLLQGATEAFF. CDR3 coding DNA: TGTGCCAGCAGCTTATTACAGGGAGCCACTGAAGCTTTCTTT.

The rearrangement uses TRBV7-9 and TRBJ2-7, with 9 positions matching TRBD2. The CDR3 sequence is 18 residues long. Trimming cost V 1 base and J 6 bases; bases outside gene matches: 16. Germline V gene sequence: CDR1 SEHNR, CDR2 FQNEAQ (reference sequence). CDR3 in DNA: TGTGCCAGCAGCTTAGAACCATTAGGACTAGCGAACTTCGGCGAGCAGTACGTC. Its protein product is CASSLEPLGLANFGEQYV.